This T cell receptor (beta chain) originates from a study of shared clonotypes between healthy human individuals (dated by TCRdb to between 2020 and 2021). About the investigation overall: A few men and two women, aged 18 to 49 years, made up the cohort. To increase sequencing depth and limit assay-specific biases, different laboratories used diverse techniques to prepare libraries and sequence TCR repertoires. For each donor, three plates each were used for CD4 naive and CD4 memory, two plates were used for CD8 naive, and one plate was used for CD8 memory. Per donor, leukapheresis produced somewhere between about 0.94 and 9.5 billion PBMCs. To estimate repertoire size and how much clonotype sharing occurs between individuals, the study deeply sequenced the blood TCR repertoires of 5 or 6 healthy adults. Overall results and qualifications from the work: Roughly 5% of naive CD4, 3.5% of naive CD8, about 2.4% of memory CD4, and about 0.4% of memory CD8 clonotypes were shared across four donors. Because the study included a small number of donors, the genetic and exposure-history diversity represented was limited. Estimated clonotype richness was generally larger for naive than for memory subsets. Sampling was limited to blood, and TCR repertoires in tissue likely differ from TCR repertoires in blood. Based on pairwise subsampling, the degree of clonotype sharing among donors was expected to be affected by sequencing depth. Incomplete sequencing was indicated by rarefaction of sorted-subset datasets, despite the large sequencing depth. Higher generation probabilities were observed for clonotypes shared by all four sorted-subset donors than for non-shared clonotypes.

Using the deep immunoSEQ assay, TCR CDR3 regions were amplified from genomic DNA by multiplex PCR. Extracted genomic DNA from each cell subset was distributed evenly across all wells of several immunoSEQ 96-well plates, and each plate was treated as a replicate. For sorted subsets, roughly 0.2 ug genomic DNA, equal to about 30,000 T cell genomes, was loaded into each replicate PCR. The purified libraries were quantified using a Qubit 3.0 fluorometer, sized with a Bioanalyzer 2100, and then quantified again using the KAPA Library Quantification kit. Each immunoSEQ 96-well plate was sequenced on its own single-read 150-cycle Illumina NextSeq 550 flow cell. Per the source publication's procedure: Because the immunoSEQ output included only junctional sequences and no quality scores, the filtering could not be the same as the filtering used for full-length reads. To assign V/J genes and CDR3, sequences were annotated using PyIR, a Python wrapper for IgBLAST v1.9, with IMGT germline references. Reads were filtered out if the reads had weak V/J assignments (E-value above 1e-6), no CDR3, stop codons, out-of-frame junctions, or ambiguous translated residues. V3J clonotypes were defined by identical inferred V gene, J gene, and CDR3 amino acid sequence. Percentage overlap between repertoires was computed as shared unique clonotypes divided by the size of the smaller repertoire. RTK rarefaction, the Chao1 estimator, and Recon v2.1 estimates of unobserved clonotypes were used to assess repertoire richness. Generation probabilities for all TCRbeta clonotypes obtained by the gDNA method from several donors were computed using OLGA. This is the immuneACCESS table as TCRdb keeps it, with only in-frame sequences that have V and J called. A part of the clones is gone; compared with another copy, unresolved V genes explain less than half, and the rest is unexplained. The V and J calls and clone size come from that table; D and trimming were worked out from the DNA. The sample table lists more than 2 million clones, over 85% of them with a count of one. About 0.13% of the sample is in the top ten clones.

The CDR3 runs 15 residues from the cysteine to the phenylalanine. Left in the record is the CDR3 DNA by itself, 45 bases read in frame from the first base. The germline V gene specifies SGHTA as CDR1 and FQGNSA as CDR2. Trimming accounts for 5 bases at V and 0 bases at J, while the number of junction bases matched to no gene is 3. With regard to this clone: No antigen is known for it. Base qualities are missing; no much larger clone stands one base away.

The donors were healthy, HIV-negative adults with no recently reported acute infections or vaccinations. Only Caucasian adults living in Nashville, Tennessee, USA were represented among the donors. CD4+ T cells were enriched by magnetic negative selection, after which naive cells were positively selected on CD45RA and the negative fraction was taken as the memory subset. Blood was obtained by leukapheresis, after which PBMCs were separated by Ficoll-Histopaque density gradient centrifugation and cryopreserved in liquid nitrogen vapor phase. Purity and quantity of every magnetically sorted T cell population were checked by analytical flow cytometry. From each sorted fraction, genomic DNA was isolated and quantified by UV absorbance on a Nanodrop 2000c.

The receptor comes from a man between 18 and 35 years old in good health. Sequenced: naive CD4+ T cells sorted from blood. What this sample's cell subset or site label stands for: CD45RA+ positively selected. This chain joins TRBV7-2 to TRBJ1-4, and 7 bases in between align with TRBD1. At the DNA level, the sequence is TGTGCCAGCAGCGGACAGGCGACAACTAATGAAAAACTGTTTTTT. Its protein is CASSGQATTNEKLFF.